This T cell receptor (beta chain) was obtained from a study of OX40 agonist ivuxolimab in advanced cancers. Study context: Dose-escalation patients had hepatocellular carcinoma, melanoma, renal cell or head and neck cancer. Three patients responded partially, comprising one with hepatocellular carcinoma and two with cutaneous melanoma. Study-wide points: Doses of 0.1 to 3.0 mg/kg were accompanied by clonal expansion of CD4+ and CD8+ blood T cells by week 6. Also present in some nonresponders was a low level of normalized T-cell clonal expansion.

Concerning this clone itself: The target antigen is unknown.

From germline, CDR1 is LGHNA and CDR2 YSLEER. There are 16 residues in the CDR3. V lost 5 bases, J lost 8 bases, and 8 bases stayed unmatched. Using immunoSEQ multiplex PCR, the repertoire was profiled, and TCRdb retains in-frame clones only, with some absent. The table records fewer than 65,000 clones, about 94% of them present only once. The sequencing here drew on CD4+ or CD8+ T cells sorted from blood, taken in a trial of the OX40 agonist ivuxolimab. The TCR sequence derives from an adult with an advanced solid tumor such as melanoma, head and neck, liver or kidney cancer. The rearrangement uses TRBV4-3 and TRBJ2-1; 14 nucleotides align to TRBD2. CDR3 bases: TGCGCCAGCAGCACCGGGACTAGCGGGAGTCCGGATGAGCAGTTCTTC. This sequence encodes CASSTGTSGSPDEQFF.